One and the same sample provided the 27 T cell receptor beta chains below, sequenced in a study of blood T cell repertoires in COVID-19. Libraries were prepared by immunoSEQ multiplex PCR; TCRdb keeps only in-frame clonotypes and omits some of them. The table has about 87,000 clones, approximately 85% seen once. Source material: peripheral blood. The receptors shown here come from a woman at least 80 years old with COVID-19, enrolled during active disease.

This chain uses TRBV20-1 with TRBJ1-1; the D is unclear. Germline CDR1 is DFQATT and CDR2 is SNEGSKA (reference sequence). Trimming cost V 5 bases and J 11 bases, with 9 bases left between them. The CDR3 is 9 residues long. This chain's CDR3 is CSAYEPAFF. For the CDR3, the DNA is TGCAGTGCTTACGAGCCGGCTTTCTTT.

This clone has a handful of counts. The V and J genes are TRBV4-2 and TRBJ2-5, with TRBD1 matching 8 bases. Germline V gene sequence: CDR1 LGHNA, CDR2 YNFKEQ. The CDR3 spans 14 residues. With 8 bases clipped from V and 5 bases from J, the junction kept 10 bases outside the gene matches. CDR3 residues: CASSGQGRWETQYF. CDR3 in DNA: TGTGCCAGCTCCGGACAGGGAAGATGGGAGACCCAGTACTTC.

J is TRBJ2-5 and V is TRBV18; 9 bases fit TRBD2. The V gene end was trimmed by 6 bases and the J gene end by 4 bases; junction bases not matched to a gene: 18. The germline V gene encodes CDR1 KGHSH and CDR2 LQKENI. The CDR3 sequence is 18 residues long. Here the CDR3 DNA reads TGTGCCAGCTCCGCGGGCCGAAATAGCGGGAGCATGGGAGAGACCCAGTACTTC. Protein: CASSAGRNSGSMGETQYF.

The chain combines TRBV19 with TRBJ2-5; 7 bases map to TRBD1. Losses at the gene ends were 3 bases for V and 4 bases for J; bases not matched to a gene: 2. Germline V gene lookup returns CDR1 LNHDA and CDR2 SQIVND (reference sequence). This CDR3 spans 13 amino acids. The CDR3 is CASSMNRGETQYF. The CDR3 DNA reads TGTGCCAGTAGTATGAACAGGGGAGAGACCCAGTACTTC.

This clone was detected once. This chain uses TRBV18 with TRBJ1-1; D remains ambiguous. Per the germline V gene, CDR1 is KGHSH and CDR2 is LQKENI. The V end lost 7 bases, the J end lost 0 bases, and 3 bases lay between the germline ends. The CDR3 covers 11 residues. In DNA, the CDR3 is TGTGCCAGCTACATGAACACTGAAGCTTTCTTT. It translates to CASYMNTEAFF.

The chain has TRBV3-1 (or the pseudogene TRBV3-2) and TRBJ2-2; D gene unclear. The CDR3 has 13 amino acids. Trimming pared 4 bases from V and 2 bases from J, leaving 5 bases between. Germline CDR1 and CDR2: LGHDT and YNNKEL (reference sequence). As DNA, the CDR3 is TGTGCCAGCAGCCGTAGAAACACCGGGGAGCTGTTTTTT. Its translation is CASSRRNTGELFF.

This rearrangement joins TRBV4-3 to TRBJ2-5, with TRBD1 matching 10 bases. V was pared by 1 base and J by 12 bases, with 8 bases of the junction left unmatched. The germline CDR1 and CDR2 sequences are LGHNA and YSLEER. This CDR3 is 14 amino acids long. CDR3 sequence: CASSQGRDRGGEYF. CDR3 DNA sequence: TGCGCCAGCAGCCAAGGCCGGGACAGGGGAGGGGAGTACTTC.

V gene TRBV24-1 combines with J gene TRBJ2-1; 13 bases map to TRBD2. The CDR3 runs to 15 residues. V was pared by 4 bases and J by 8 bases, with 4 bases of the junction left unmatched. Germline V gene data show CDR1 as KGHDR and CDR2 as SFDVKD. The CDR3 DNA sequence: TGTGCCACCAGTGAAACTAGCGGGAGGGCCTATGAGCAGTTCTTC. As protein: CATSETSGRAYEQFF.

V and J are TRBV9 and TRBJ2-5, with TRBD2 identical over 12 bases. The CDR3 loop spans 19 amino acids. V lost 0 bases, J lost 5 bases, and 14 bases stayed unmatched. Germline loops: CDR1 SGDLS, CDR2 YYNGEE. The CDR3 DNA follows: TGTGCCAGCAGCGTAGCTGACACTAGCGGGAGGTTGAACGGGGAGACCCAGTACTTC. This encodes CASSVADTSGRLNGETQYF.

The chain uses TRBV27 and TRBJ2-5; 7 bases align to TRBD2. This CDR3 region has 13 residues. Germline V gene sequence: CDR1 MNHEY, CDR2 SMNVEV (reference sequence). V lost 5 bases to trimming and J lost 5 bases; unmatched junction nucleotides: 5. The CDR3 bases are TGTGCCAGCAGTAGACTAGCAGATGAGACCCAGTACTTC. Amino acids: CASSRLADETQYF.

The J gene is TRBJ2-7, the V gene TRBV5-6; TRBD2 aligns across 12 bases. Germline lookup yields CDR1 SGHDT and CDR2 YYEEEE. With V trimmed by 3 bases and J by 3 bases, 7 bases remained unmatched. This CDR3 spans 16 amino acids. Here the CDR3 DNA reads TGTGCCAGCAGCTCCCAGACTAGCGGGGGTCTCTACGAGCAGTACTTC. Translation: CASSSQTSGGLYEQYF.

V is TRBV5-1 and J is TRBJ2-1; 8 nucleotides line up with TRBD1. Trimming removed 1 base from V and 5 bases from J; junction bases left unmatched: 17. The V gene's germline CDR1 is SGHRS and CDR2 YFSETQ. The CDR3 is 19 residues long. The CDR3 loop reads CASSLSVRGLTRRDNEQFF. Written as DNA, the CDR3 is TGCGCCAGCAGCTTGAGTGTCAGGGGGCTGACTAGAAGGGACAATGAGCAGTTCTTC.

The rearrangement uses TRBV19 and TRBJ2-5; TRBD2 might be the D (6 bases). The CDR3 is made up of 13 amino acids. Trimming pared 10 bases from V and 5 bases from J, leaving 17 bases between. Germline CDR1 and CDR2: LNHDA and SQIVND (reference sequence). DNA of the CDR3: TGTGCCACCAGGCGGGGATTTGGGGAGACCCAGTACTTC. Its protein product is CATRRGFGETQYF.

The chain is built from TRBV18 and TRBJ1-2, with 7 bases lining up with TRBD1. Germline V gives CDR1 KGHSH, CDR2 LQKENI. Trimming took 0 bases from V and 7 from J; bases not matched to a gene: 8. The CDR3 covers 15 residues. CDR3 amino acids: CASSPPHRGVLGYTF. For the CDR3, the DNA is TGTGCCAGCTCACCACCTCACAGGGGAGTTCTTGGCTACACCTTC.

The chain couples TRBV28 to TRBJ2-1; weak D call: TRBD1 (6 bases). The ends were cut back, 8 bases at V and 14 bases at J, with 16 bases in the middle. This CDR3 comprises 11 residues. CDR1 and CDR2 (germline): MDHEN, SYDVKM. The CDR3 here is CASANRVVKFF. In DNA, the CDR3 is TGTGCCAGCGCAAACAGGGTTGTCAAGTTCTTC.

The chain combines TRBV2 with TRBJ2-2; 12 bases agree with TRBD1. V shed 6 bases and J 6 bases; nucleotides not matched to a gene: 8. There are 16 residues in the CDR3. Germline V lookup: CDR1 SNHLY, CDR2 FYNNEI. The CDR3 DNA follows: TGTGCCAGCAGAAAGAAGGGACAGGGGGCAGCCGGGGAGCTGTTTTTT. Encoded protein: CASRKKGQGAAGELFF.

The rearrangement links TRBV12-5 to TRBJ2-5, with 9 positions matching TRBD1. Per germline, CDR1 LGHNT and CDR2 FRNRAP. There are 13 residues in the CDR3. V dropped 4 bases and J dropped 4; count of bases not matched to a gene: 1. Here the CDR3 DNA reads TGTGCTAGTGGTTCGGACAGGGGAGAGACCCAGTACTTC. It translates to CASGSDRGETQYF.

This chain uses TRBV5-4 with TRBJ2-7; TRBD2 agrees at 8 bases. This CDR3 has 16 residues. Germline V gene lookup returns CDR1 SGHNT and CDR2 YYREEE (reference sequence). With V trimmed by 0 bases and J by 7 bases, 12 bases remained unmatched. DNA of the CDR3: TGTGCCAGCAGCTTGGTTGCCGGGAGGGGGTCTAGGGAGCAGTACTTC. It translates to CASSLVAGRGSREQYF.

This chain connects TRBV15 to TRBJ2-7, with TRBD1 identical over 7 bases. After removal of 6 bases from V and 0 bases from J, the junction contained 8 bases not matched to a gene. From germline, CDR1 is LNHNV and CDR2 YYDKDF (reference sequence). The CDR3 contains 15 residues. As DNA, the CDR3 is TGTGCCACCAGTACCCCGGGACAGTCCTCCTACGAGCAGTACTTC. Its protein is CATSTPGQSSYEQYF. Combining the CDR3 with reference TRBV15 and TRBJ2-7 gives the whole variable domain DAMVIQNPRYQVTQFGKPVTLSCSQTLNHNVMYWYQQKSSQAPKLLFHYYDKDFNNEADTPDNFQSRRPNTSFCFLDIRSPGLGDTAMYLCATSTPGQSSYEQYFGPGTRLTVT.

The chain carries TRBV19 and TRBJ2-1; TRBD1 aligns across 10 bases. The length of the CDR3 is 14 residues. After removal of 8 bases from V and 5 bases from J, the junction contained 6 bases not matched to a gene. Germline values: CDR1 LNHDA, CDR2 SQIVND (reference sequence). In DNA, the CDR3 is TGTGCCAGTGGGGGACAGGGGAGAAACAATGAGCAGTTCTTC. Translation gives CASGGQGRNNEQFF.

The V call is TRBV9, the J call TRBJ2-5; 7 nucleotides line up with TRBD2. The ends lost 0 bases at V and 5 bases at J; junction bases unmatched: 7. Germline CDR1 is SGDLS and CDR2 is YYNGEE. This CDR3 is 15 amino acids long. DNA for the CDR3: TGTGCCAGCAGCGTAGCCTTTGGACTAGTGGAGACCCAGTACTTC. This gives the protein CASSVAFGLVETQYF.

This chain uses TRBV29-1 with TRBJ1-4; 8 nucleotides line up with TRBD1. This CDR3 is built from 14 residues. The V gene end was trimmed by 0 bases and the J gene end by 7 bases; junction bases not matched to a gene: 4. Germline V lookup: CDR1 SQVTM, CDR2 ANQGSEA. The CDR3 is CSVEDHRGGEKLFF. Here the CDR3 DNA reads TGCAGCGTTGAAGATCACAGGGGGGGTGAAAAACTGTTTTTT.

This clone has only one observation. J is TRBJ1-1 and V is TRBV6-5; the D gene is possibly TRBD1 (5 bases). Germline CDR1 is MNHEY and CDR2 is SVGAGI. The CDR3 is made up of 14 amino acids. V was clipped by 0 bases and J by 3 bases, with 8 bases between them. The CDR3 DNA sequence: TGTGCCAGCAGTTACTCGATAGGGGACACTGAAGCTTTCTTT. Translating it yields CASSYSIGDTEAFF.

The V and J genes are TRBV10-1 and TRBJ2-3, with 7 positions matching TRBD1. V shed 3 bases, J shed 13 bases, and the junction held 10 bases outside the gene matches. There are 13 residues in the CDR3. Germline V gives CDR1 WNHNN, CDR2 SYGVQD (reference sequence). CDR3 DNA sequence: TGCGCCAGCAGTGATAAGTTTACAGGGGTGAAGTATTTT. The encoded protein is CASSDKFTGVKYF.

The chain has TRBV24-1 and TRBJ2-3; TRBD1 agrees at 8 bases. The germline CDR1 and CDR2 sequences are KGHDR and SFDVKD. The CDR3 covers 15 residues. V shed 7 bases, J shed 4 bases, and the junction held 9 bases outside the gene matches. The CDR3 is CATSLRDRSPDTQYF. For the CDR3, the DNA is TGTGCCACCAGCCTAAGGGACAGGTCCCCAGATACGCAGTATTTT.

The V gene is TRBV4-1, the J gene TRBJ1-4, with TRBD1 matching over 7 bases. Germline-derived CDR1 and CDR2 are MGHRA and YSYEKL. There are 17 residues in the CDR3. With V trimmed by 6 bases and J by 0 bases, 10 bases remained unmatched. CDR3 loop: CASRGKGALPTNEKLFF. CDR3 DNA: TGCGCCAGCAGGGGGAAGGGGGCGCTTCCAACTAATGAAAAACTGTTTTTT.

The V call is TRBV19, the J call TRBJ2-3; 11 bases align to TRBD2. V gave up 4 bases and J gave up 0 bases; unmatched junction bases: 3. This CDR3 has 16 amino acids. Germline V lookup: CDR1 LNHDA, CDR2 SQIVND (reference sequence). CDR3 residues: CASSKGLAASTDTQYF. The CDR3 nucleotides are TGTGCCAGTAGTAAGGGACTAGCGGCTAGCACAGATACGCAGTATTTT.